A selection of T cell receptor beta chains follows, all from one sample in a study of PD-1 blockade in classical Hodgkin lymphoma. Clones were sequenced by immunoSEQ multiplex PCR, and TCRdb holds only the in-frame ones, with some missing. The sample lists tens of thousands of clones; around nine tenths were seen once. Specimen: peripheral blood mononuclear cells (PBMCs), collected before the fourth cycle of nivolumab. The receptors stem from a human donor with classical Hodgkin lymphoma. Both conserved end residues are part of each CDR3. A D gene is named only where the DNA matches it firmly. Only some rows state a clone size, as once, few, many or a class for expanded clones.

TGTGCCAGTAACAGTGACAGCACAGATACGCAGTATTTT	CASNSDSTDTQYF	NA	TRBV6-6	TRBJ2-3	NA
TGTGCCAGCAGCGTAAGGGGGGCCGGGAACACTGAAGCTTTCTTT	CASSVRGAGNTEAFF	NA	TRBV7-2	TRBJ1-1	NA
TGTGCCAGCAGCCCGGCCTTGGCCAACGTCCTGACTTTC	CASSPALANVLTF	NA	TRBV7-9	TRBJ2-6	NA
TGTGCCAGCAGCTTAGGGACATCGGGCTATGGCTACACCTTC	CASSLGTSGYGYTF	NA	TRBV7-9	TRBJ1-2	NA
TGTGCCAGCAGCTCTCTGGACCTCTTCTATGGCTACACCTTC	CASSSLDLFYGYTF	NA	TRBV7-2	TRBJ1-2	NA
TGTGCCAGCAGCCCCCGGACTAGCGGGGGGGGCTCTAATGAGCAGTTCTTC	CASSPRTSGGGSNEQFF	TRBD2	TRBV7-2	TRBJ2-1	NA
TGTGCCAGCAGCGTGGCAGGGGGCTCCTATGGCTACACCTTC	CASSVAGGSYGYTF	TRBD1	TRBV9	TRBJ1-2	NA
TGTGCCAGCAGCTTTGGGGGGGTCGAGACTGAAGCTTTCTTT	CASSFGGVETEAFF	NA	TRBV5-4	TRBJ1-1	NA
TGCAGCGTTGAGATTGGACAGGGGGCTTACGAGCAGTACTTC	CSVEIGQGAYEQYF	TRBD1	TRBV29-1	TRBJ2-7	NA
TGCGCCAGCAGCTTCCGGGACATCACCTCCTACGAGCAGTACTTC	CASSFRDITSYEQYF	NA	TRBV4-3	TRBJ2-7	NA
TGCGCCAGCAGCTTGGTGGTAGCGGGGGCTCAAGAGACCCAGTACTTC	CASSLVVAGAQETQYF	TRBD2	TRBV5-1	TRBJ2-5	NA
TGTGCCAGCAGCCCCCGGACAGGCAATCAGCCCCAGCATTTT	CASSPRTGNQPQHF	NA	TRBV5-8	TRBJ1-5	NA
TGTGCCAGCAGCCAAGGCCGACGAGAGCAGTACTTC	CASSQGRREQYF	NA	TRBV14	TRBJ2-7	NA
TGTGCCAGTACCCCAACAACGACAGGGGGCCCCTTTCTGTCTTTCTTT	CASTPTTTGGPFLSFF	TRBD1	TRBV19	TRBJ1-1	once
TGTGCCAAAGGAGGGGGACACAGCTACAATGAGCAGTTCTTC	CAKGGGHSYNEQFF	NA	TRBV2	TRBJ2-1	NA